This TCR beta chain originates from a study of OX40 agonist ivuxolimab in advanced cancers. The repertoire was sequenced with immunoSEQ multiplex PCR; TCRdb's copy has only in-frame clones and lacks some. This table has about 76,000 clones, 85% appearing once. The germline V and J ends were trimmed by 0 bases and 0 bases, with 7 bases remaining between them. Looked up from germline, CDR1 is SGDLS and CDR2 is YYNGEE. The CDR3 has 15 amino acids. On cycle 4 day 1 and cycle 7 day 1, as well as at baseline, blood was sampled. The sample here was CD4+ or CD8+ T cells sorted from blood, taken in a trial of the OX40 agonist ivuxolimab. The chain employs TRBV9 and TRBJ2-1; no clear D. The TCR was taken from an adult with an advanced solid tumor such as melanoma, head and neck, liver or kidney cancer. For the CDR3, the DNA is TGTGCCAGCAGCGTAGGCGTTAGCTCCTACAATGAGCAGTTCTTC. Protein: CASSVGVSSYNEQFF.